The clone carrying this T cell receptor (beta chain) has at least ten counts. Its target is not known. The data originate from a study of identical twins. Study-wide points: Models predicted too little out-of-frame TCR alpha sharing in monozygotic twins.

Trimming took 2 bases from V and 5 from J, leaving 15 bases between them. This CDR3 is built from 15 residues. Germline V gene sequence: CDR1 SGHDN, CDR2 FVKESK. TCRdb re-called the 5' RACE reads through MiXCR, storing one row per CDR3 protein. Of approximately 210,000 distinct CDR3 sequences listed, approximately 5.9% are singletons. A further study also used this sample, focusing on T cells expressing NK-cell markers. From that paper: The TCR beta repertoires were obtained from sorted CD3+CD56+NKG2C+, CD3+CD56+NKG2C- and CD3+CD56-NKG2C+ T cells.

This sequence originates from a woman aged 18-29 years in good health. The chain uses TRBV14 and TRBJ1-1; a possible D gene is TRBD1 (6 bases). The sequenced sample was CD8+ T cells sorted from blood. The CDR3: CASSQLQGGRTEAFF. CDR3 DNA: TGTGCCAGCAGCCAATTACAGGGTGGTAGGACTGAAGCTTTCTTT.